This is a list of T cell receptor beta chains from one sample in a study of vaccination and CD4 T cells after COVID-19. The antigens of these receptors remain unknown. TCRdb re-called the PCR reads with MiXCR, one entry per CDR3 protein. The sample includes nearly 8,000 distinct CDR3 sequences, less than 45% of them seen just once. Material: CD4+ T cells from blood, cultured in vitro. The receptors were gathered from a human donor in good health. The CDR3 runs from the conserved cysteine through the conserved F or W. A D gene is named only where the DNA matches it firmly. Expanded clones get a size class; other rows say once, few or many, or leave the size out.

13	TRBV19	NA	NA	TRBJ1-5	CASSGQLYQPQHF	TGTGCCAGTAGCGGCCAGCTATATCAGCCCCAGCATTTT
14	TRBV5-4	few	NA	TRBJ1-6	CASSTPGTNSPLHF	TGTGCCAGCAGCACCCCGGGGACTAATTCACCCCTCCACTTT
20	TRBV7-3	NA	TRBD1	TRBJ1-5	CASSLGSGQGVFLSNQPQHF	TGTGCCAGCAGCTTAGGTTCGGGACAGGGGGTTTTCCTTAGCAATCAGCCCCAGCATTTT
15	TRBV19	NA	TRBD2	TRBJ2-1	CASTPSASGRNEQFF	TGTGCCAGTACCCCCTCAGCTAGCGGGAGGAATGAGCAGTTCTTC
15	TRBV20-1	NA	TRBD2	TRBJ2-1	CSAYKIGRAYNEQFF	TGCAGTGCTTATAAAATCGGGAGGGCCTACAATGAGCAGTTCTTC
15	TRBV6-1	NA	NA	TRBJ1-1	CAAKGNREPRTEAFF	TGTGCCGCCAAGGGGAACAGGGAGCCTAGGACTGAAGCTTTCTTT
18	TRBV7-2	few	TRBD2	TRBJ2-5	CASSLASGGGRYQETQYF	TGTGCCAGCAGCTTAGCGTCGGGAGGGGGAAGGTACCAAGAGACCCAGTACTTC
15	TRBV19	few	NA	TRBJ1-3	CASSIDGTGWNTIYF	TGTGCCAGTAGTATAGACGGGACCGGCTGGAACACCATATATTTT
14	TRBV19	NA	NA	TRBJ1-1	CASSIPQGNTEAFF	TGTGCCAGTAGTATCCCTCAGGGGAACACTGAAGCTTTCTTT
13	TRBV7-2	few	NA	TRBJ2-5	CASSRTAQETQYF	TGTGCCAGCAGCCGGACAGCTCAAGAGACCCAGTACTTC
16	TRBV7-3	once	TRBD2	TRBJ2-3	CASSFIAGGQKDTQYF	TGTGCCAGCAGCTTCATAGCGGGAGGGCAGAAAGATACGCAGTATTTT
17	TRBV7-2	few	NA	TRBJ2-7	CASSLVPLASSSYEQYF	TGTGCCAGCAGCTTAGTGCCGCTAGCATCTAGCTCCTACGAGCAGTACTTC
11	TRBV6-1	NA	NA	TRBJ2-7	CASEGGYEQYF	TGTGCCAGCGAAGGGGGGTACGAGCAGTACTTC
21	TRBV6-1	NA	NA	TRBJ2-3	CASRETGAPLRSGTSTDTQYF	TGTGCCAGCAGGGAGACAGGGGCCCCCCTCCGTAGCGGGACTAGCACAGATACGCAGTATTTT
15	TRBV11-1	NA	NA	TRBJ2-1	CASSFGTGAYNEQFF	TGTGCCAGCAGCTTCGGGACTGGCGCCTACAATGAGCAGTTCTTC
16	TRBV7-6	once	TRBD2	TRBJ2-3	CASSLHASGDTDTQYF	TGTGCCAGCAGCTTACATGCTAGCGGAGACACAGATACGCAGTATTTT
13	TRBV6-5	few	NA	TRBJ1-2	CASSYSTTAGYTF	TGTGCCAGCAGTTACTCGACTACCGCTGGCTACACCTTC
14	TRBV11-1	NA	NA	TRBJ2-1	CASSFGGEGSEQFF	TGTGCCAGCAGCTTTGGGGGAGAAGGAAGTGAGCAGTTCTTC
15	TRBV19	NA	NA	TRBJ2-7	CASSAPDYLGDEQYF	TGTGCCAGTAGTGCCCCGGATTACCTCGGAGACGAGCAGTACTTC
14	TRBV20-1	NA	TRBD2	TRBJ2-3	CSAQGGLVTDTQYF	TGCAGTGCCCAGGGAGGGTTAGTCACAGATACGCAGTATTTT
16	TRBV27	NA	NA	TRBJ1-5	CASSLNSAGSDQPQHF	TGTGCCAGCAGTTTAAACTCGGCAGGGTCAGATCAGCCCCAGCATTTT
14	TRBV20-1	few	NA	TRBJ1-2	CSATLSGAGYGYTF	TGCAGTGCTACCTTGTCGGGGGCGGGCTATGGCTACACCTTC
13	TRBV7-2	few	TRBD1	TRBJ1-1	CADRDSMNTEAFF	TGTGCCGATAGGGACAGCATGAACACTGAAGCTTTCTTT
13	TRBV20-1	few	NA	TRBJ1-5	CSANPGREQPQHF	TGCAGTGCTAACCCAGGAAGGGAACAGCCCCAGCATTTT
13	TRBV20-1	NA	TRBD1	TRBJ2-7	CSARTGLTYEQYF	TGCAGTGCTAGGACAGGGTTAACCTACGAGCAGTACTTC
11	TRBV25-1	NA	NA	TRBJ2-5	CATSWGETQYF	TGTGCCACCAGTTGGGGTGAGACCCAGTACTTC
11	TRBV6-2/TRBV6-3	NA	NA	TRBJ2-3	CASMTGFTQYF	TGTGCCAGCATGACGGGATTTACGCAGTATTTT
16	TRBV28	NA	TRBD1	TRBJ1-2	CASRSSIGQGNYGYTF	TGTGCCAGCAGATCTTCGATAGGACAGGGCAACTATGGCTACACCTTC
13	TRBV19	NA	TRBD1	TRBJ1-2	CASLRGQGNGYTF	TGTGCCAGCCTCCGGGGACAGGGTAATGGCTACACCTTC
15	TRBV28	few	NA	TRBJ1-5	CASSNGDFSNQPQHF	TGTGCCAGCAGTAACGGGGACTTCAGCAATCAGCCCCAGCATTTT
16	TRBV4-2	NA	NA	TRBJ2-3	CASSQEGPPRTDTQYF	TGTGCCAGCAGCCAAGAAGGCCCCCCCCGCACAGATACGCAGTATTTT
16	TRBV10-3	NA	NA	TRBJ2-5	CAISESIAGSQETQYF	TGTGCCATCAGTGAGTCTATCGCAGGGAGCCAAGAGACCCAGTACTTC
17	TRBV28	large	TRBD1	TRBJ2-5	CASSLGVTGTGGETQYF	TGTGCCAGCAGTTTAGGGGTGACCGGGACAGGGGGAGAGACCCAGTACTTC
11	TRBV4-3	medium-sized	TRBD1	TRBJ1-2	CASSTGAGYTF	TGCGCCAGCTCTACAGGGGCTGGCTACACCTTC
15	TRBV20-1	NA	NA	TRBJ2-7	CSANTYRSLSYEQYF	TGCAGTGCTAACACTTATCGGTCCCTATCCTACGAGCAGTACTTC
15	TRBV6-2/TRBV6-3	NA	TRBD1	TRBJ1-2	CASRRQTGANYGYTF	TGTGCCAGCAGGAGGCAGACAGGGGCCAACTATGGCTACACCTTC
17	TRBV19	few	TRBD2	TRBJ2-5	CASSNHGLAGYQETQYF	TGTGCCAGTAGTAACCACGGACTAGCGGGGTACCAAGAGACCCAGTACTTC
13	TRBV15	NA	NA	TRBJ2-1	CATSRDLSHEQFF	TGTGCCACCAGCAGAGATCTAAGCCATGAGCAGTTCTTC
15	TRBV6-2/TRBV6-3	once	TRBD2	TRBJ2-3	CASSAGLAGDDTQYF	TGTGCCAGCAGCGCTGGACTAGCGGGAGACGATACGCAGTATTTT
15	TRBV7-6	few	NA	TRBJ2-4	CASSGLPDGFNIQYF	TGTGCCAGCAGCGGTCTGCCGGATGGGTTTAACATTCAGTACTTC
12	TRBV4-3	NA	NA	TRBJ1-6	CASSHGRSPLHF	TGCGCCAGCAGCCACGGGAGGTCACCCCTCCACTTT
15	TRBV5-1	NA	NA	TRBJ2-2	CASSPDGANTGELFF	TGCGCCAGCAGCCCGGACGGAGCGAACACCGGGGAGCTGTTTTTT
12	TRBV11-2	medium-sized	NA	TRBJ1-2	CASSSGAYGYTF	TGTGCCAGCAGCTCCGGGGCCTATGGCTACACCTTC
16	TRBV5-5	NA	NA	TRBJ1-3	CASSLGQQGPGNTIYF	TGTGCCAGCAGCTTGGGCCAACAGGGTCCTGGAAACACCATATATTTT
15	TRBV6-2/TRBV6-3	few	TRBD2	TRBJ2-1	CASSQLAGLYNEQFF	TGTGCCAGCAGCCAACTAGCGGGCCTCTACAATGAGCAGTTCTTC
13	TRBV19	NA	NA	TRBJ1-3	CASSISTGNTIYF	TGTGCCAGTAGTATAAGCACCGGAAACACCATATATTTT
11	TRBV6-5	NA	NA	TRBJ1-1	CASSYLGDWVF	TGTGCCAGCAGTTACTTAGGGGATTGGGTCTTT
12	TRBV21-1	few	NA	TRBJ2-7	CASSKVAPEQYF	TGTGCCAGCAGCAAAGTGGCCCCGGAGCAGTACTTC
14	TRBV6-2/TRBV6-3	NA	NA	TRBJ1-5	CASSYDGSHQPQHF	TGTGCCAGCAGTTACGATGGCAGCCACCAGCCCCAGCATTTT
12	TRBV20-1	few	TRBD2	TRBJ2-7	CSATSGSDEQYF	TGCAGTGCTACTAGCGGGAGCGACGAGCAGTACTTC
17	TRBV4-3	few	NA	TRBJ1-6	CASSRGQSGSYNSPLHF	TGCGCCAGCAGCCGCGGACAGTCCGGCTCCTATAATTCACCCCTCCACTTT
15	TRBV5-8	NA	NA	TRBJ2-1	CALKHGRSSYNEQFF	TGTGCCCTGAAGCATGGTCGCAGCTCCTACAATGAGCAGTTCTTC
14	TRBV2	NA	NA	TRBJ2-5	CATARTRPGETQYF	TGTGCCACCGCGCGCACCCGACCGGGGGAGACCCAGTACTTC
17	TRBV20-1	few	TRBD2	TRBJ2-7	CSARDRASGRSVHEQYF	TGCAGTGCTAGAGACAGGGCTAGCGGGAGATCCGTCCACGAGCAGTACTTC
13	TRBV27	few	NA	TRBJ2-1	CASSIKRETRQFF	TGTGCCAGCAGCATAAAACGGGAGACCAGGCAGTTCTTC
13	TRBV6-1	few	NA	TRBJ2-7	CASNLDSYYEQYF	TGTGCCAGCAACCTGGACAGCTACTACGAGCAGTACTTC
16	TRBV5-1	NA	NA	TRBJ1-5	CASSLVPTPLGQPQHF	TGCGCCAGCAGCTTGGTCCCGACCCCCTTAGGTCAGCCCCAGCATTTT
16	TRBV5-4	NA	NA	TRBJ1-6	CASSLGSGQNNSPLHF	TGTGCCAGCAGCTTGGGTTCCGGACAGAATAATTCACCCCTCCACTTT
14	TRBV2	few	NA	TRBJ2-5	CASSEGRNQETQYF	TGTGCCAGCAGTGAGGGGAGGAATCAAGAGACCCAGTACTTC